These 27 T cell receptor beta chains originate from one sample sequenced in a study of blood T cells in healthy people across ages (dated by TCRdb to the mid-2010s). To prepare the library, 5' RACE was applied. These reads were obtained on an Illumina HiSeq 2500. A second PCR of roughly 7 to 12 cycles was run with a J-beta primer mix and a sample-barcoded 5' primer. TCRdb ran its own pipeline on the public reads, namely fastp trimming at Q25 and MiXCR clone calling, and kept in-frame beta chains. Duplicate CDR3 protein sequences are folded into a single record with the most common DNA and genes. Within this sample are roughly 2 million distinct CDR3 sequences, with around half of them counted one time only. The ten largest clones add up to less than 2.5% of the sample. Sample: blood. These receptors were collected from a woman between 40 and 50 years old in good health.

This chain links TRBV24-1 with TRBJ2-1, with D perhaps matching TRBD1 (5 bases). The V end lost 0 bases, the J end lost 0 bases, and 11 bases lay between the germline ends. This CDR3 comprises 17 residues. CDR1 and CDR2 (germline): KGHDR, SFDVKD. CDR3: CATSDLPGSSSYNEQFF. The CDR3 DNA reads as TGTGCCACCAGTGATTTGCCAGGGTCGAGCTCCTACAATGAGCAGTTCTTC.

This clonotype turned up a few times. The chain couples TRBV6-2 or TRBV6-3 to TRBJ2-1; tentatively, D is TRBD2 (6 bases). The length of the CDR3 is 20 residues. Germline assignment: CDR1 MNHEY and CDR2 SVGEGT. With 7 bases removed from V and 0 bases from J, the gap between germline ends came to 28 bases. CDR3 in amino acids: CASTLHNPGLFPSSYNEQFF. The CDR3 nucleotides read TGTGCCAGCACTTTGCATAACCCGGGACTCTTTCCGAGCTCCTACAATGAGCAGTTCTTC.

This clonotype was counted only a few times. The genes are TRBV6-5 and TRBJ2-1; a possible D gene is TRBD2 (5 bases). Trimming removed 5 bases at V and 7 bases at J, with 21 bases between. Germline V gene lookup returns CDR1 MNHEY and CDR2 SVGAGI. CDR3 size: 16 residues. The CDR3 loop is CASSTPSPTGWNEQFF. The CDR3 DNA follows: TGTGCCAGCAGTACCCCTAGCCCCACTGGATGGAATGAGCAGTTCTTC.

This rearrangement joins TRBV27 to TRBJ2-6; D is unclear. V lost 7 bases and J 0 bases, leaving 16 bases between the germline ends. The CDR3 has 17 amino acids. Germline CDR1 MNHEY, CDR2 SMNVEV (reference sequence). CDR3 nucleotides: TGTGCCAGCAATGAATTTCCGACAAACTCTGGGGCCAACGTCCTGACTTTC. This gives the protein CASNEFPTNSGANVLTF.

V gene TRBV5-1 combines with J gene TRBJ1-2; D is undetermined. Germline CDR1 and CDR2: SGHRS and YFSETQ. The CDR3 contains 13 residues. V was cut by 2 bases and J by 2 bases, with 7 bases left in between. The CDR3 DNA follows: TGCGCCAGCAGCTTTGTGGGGAACTATGGCTACACCTTC. Translation gives CASSFVGNYGYTF.

A single count supports this clonotype. This chain joins TRBV20-1 and TRBJ1-2; tentatively, D is TRBD1 (6 bases). The CDR3 loop spans 14 amino acids. Germline assignment: CDR1 DFQATT and CDR2 SNEGSKA (reference sequence). Trimming removed 3 bases from V and 4 bases from J, with 15 bases in between. This CDR3 reads CSAREGGLSYGYTF. DNA for the CDR3: TGCAGTGCTAGGGAAGGGGGGCTCAGCTATGGCTACACCTTC.

This clonotype appeared a few times. The V and J genes are TRBV4-2 and TRBJ2-1, with 10 bases aligning to TRBD2. The germline V gene has CDR1 LGHNA and CDR2 YNFKEQ. Trimming cost V 6 bases and J 6 bases; bases outside gene matches: 8. The CDR3 runs 15 residues. DNA for the CDR3: TGTGCCAGCAGTAAAAGCGGGGGGGCATCCAATGAGCAGTTCTTC. This sequence encodes CASSKSGGASNEQFF.

The chain has TRBV7-3 and TRBJ2-1, with TRBD1 matching over 7 bases. Germline V lookup: CDR1 SGHTA, CDR2 FQGTGA. V lost 1 base and J lost 6; bases outside the gene matches: 18. There are 19 residues in the CDR3. CDR3 region: CASSLRAGRGLNGSNEQFF. In DNA, the CDR3 is TGTGCCAGCAGCTTAAGGGCCGGTAGGGGGCTGAACGGTAGCAATGAGCAGTTCTTC.

This rearrangement joins TRBV20-1 to TRBJ1-1, with D unresolved. The CDR3 loop spans 14 amino acids. Germline V CDR1 and CDR2: DFQATT, SNEGSKA (reference sequence). V was shortened by 2 bases and J by 4 bases, with 14 bases between the two germline ends. The CDR3 reads CSARSPTSFTEAFF. The CDR3 bases are TGCAGTGCTAGATCGCCGACGAGTTTCACTGAAGCTTTCTTT.

The V gene is TRBV27, the J gene TRBJ2-1, with D maybe TRBD1 (6 bases). V gave up 2 bases and J gave up 4 bases, with 15 bases separating them. The CDR3 consists of 16 residues. Per germline, CDR1 MNHEY and CDR2 SMNVEV (reference sequence). CDR3 in DNA: TGTGCCAGCAGTTTAGACCGACAGGAGAAATACAATGAGCAGTTCTTC. Its protein is CASSLDRQEKYNEQFF.

This clonotype was detected a few times. The V call is TRBV4-1, the J call TRBJ2-6; TRBD2 matches at 10 bases. Germline V gene data show CDR1 as MGHRA and CDR2 as YSYEKL. J was trimmed by 0 bases and V by 0 bases; bases with no gene match: 5. The CDR3 has 19 amino acids. The DNA for the CDR3 is TGCGCCAGCAGCCAAGAGTATGGACTAGCGGTCTCTGGGGCCAACGTCCTGACTTTC. This translates into CASSQEYGLAVSGANVLTF.

This chain links TRBV27 with TRBJ2-1, with 14 nucleotides matching TRBD2. V was clipped by 5 bases and J by 7 bases; unmatched bases: 10. Germline loops: CDR1 MNHEY, CDR2 SMNVEV (reference sequence). The CDR3 has 17 amino acids. Here the CDR3 DNA reads TGTGCCAGCAGTGCCCCGGGACTAGCGGGGGTCCCTAATGAGCAGTTCTTC. Translated, it gives CASSAPGLAGVPNEQFF.

The gene calls are TRBV27 and TRBJ2-5; unclear D gene. This CDR3 comprises 12 residues. Germline V gives CDR1 MNHEY, CDR2 SMNVEV (reference sequence). V was cut by 5 bases and J by 4 bases, with 8 bases left in between. Here the CDR3 DNA reads TGTGCCAGCAGTGTCCTCGGAGAGACCCAGTACTTC. Encoded protein: CASSVLGETQYF.

The chain couples TRBV28 to TRBJ1-2, with 10 bases identical to TRBD1. Germline V CDR1 and CDR2: MDHEN, SYDVKM. The CDR3 contains 17 residues. The ends lost 2 bases at V and 4 bases at J; junction bases unmatched: 10. The CDR3 spells CASSLMTGGAKFYGYTF. In nucleotides, the CDR3 is TGTGCCAGCAGTTTAATGACAGGGGGCGCTAAGTTCTATGGCTACACCTTC.

The chain has TRBV10-3 and TRBJ2-1, with 9 nucleotides matching TRBD2. The V segment lost 6 bases and the J segment 7 bases; nucleotides outside the gene matches: 13. Germline V gives CDR1 ENHRY, CDR2 SYGVKD. This CDR3 region has 16 residues. The CDR3 loop is CAISLAGSSLANEQFF. CDR3 DNA sequence: TGTGCCATCAGCCTAGCGGGGTCGAGCCTCGCGAATGAGCAGTTCTTC.

J is TRBJ1-5 and V is TRBV20-1, with D tentatively TRBD1 (5 bases). This CDR3 comprises 14 residues. With 3 bases removed from V and 0 bases from J, the gap between germline ends came to 9 bases. CDR1 DFQATT and CDR2 SNEGSKA come from the germline V gene (reference sequence). The CDR3: CSARDTHSNQPQHF. The CDR3 nucleotides read TGCAGTGCTAGGGACACCCATAGCAATCAGCCCCAGCATTTT.

CDR3 protein: CASSQRQGKQPQHF. CDR3 nucleotides: TGTGCCAGCTCACAAAGACAGGGGAAACAGCCCCAGCATTTT. The rearrangement links TRBV18 to TRBJ1-5; 8 positions agree with TRBD1. V dropped 4 bases and J dropped 7; count of bases not matched to a gene: 6. Germline V lookup: CDR1 KGHSH, CDR2 LQKENI. The CDR3 has 14 residues.

The table lists this clonotype with a few counts. V is TRBV27 and J is TRBJ2-5, with D possibly matching TRBD2 (7 bases). There are 14 residues in the CDR3. Trimming left V 7 bases short and J 5 bases short, with 17 bases between. Germline loops: CDR1 MNHEY, CDR2 SMNVEV (reference sequence). The CDR3 DNA follows: TGTGCCAGCACCGCGAGGGGGGAGGGTGAGACCCAGTACTTC. This translates into CASTARGEGETQYF.

The rearrangement joins TRBV6-2 or TRBV6-3 to TRBJ2-5, with D possibly matching TRBD2 (6 bases). CDR3 length: 16 amino acids. V gave up 0 bases and J gave up 5 bases, with 16 bases separating them. Germline CDR1 MNHEY, CDR2 SVGEGT. The CDR3 loop is CASSYSISGRWETQYF. The CDR3 bases are TGTGCCAGCAGTTACTCGATCTCAGGGAGGTGGGAGACCCAGTACTTC.

This rearrangement joins TRBV2 to TRBJ2-1; possible D gene TRBD1, 6 bases. Deletions cut 6 bases from V and 10 bases from J, with 19 bases between. The CDR3 covers 14 residues. CDR1 is SNHLY, CDR2 FYNNEI, per germline. As DNA, the CDR3 is TGTGCCAGCAGCACGGACAGCGAGCTTTGGGAGCAGTTCTTC. Translation gives CASSTDSELWEQFF.

The J gene is TRBJ2-4, the V gene TRBV20-1, with 9 positions matching TRBD1. Judging by the DNA end, TRBJ2-7 fits better; the J call may be wrong. Germline V lookup: CDR1 DFQATT, CDR2 SNEGSKA (reference sequence). This CDR3 contains 15 residues. The CDR3 DNA follows: TGCAGTGCTAGACTCCGGGACAGGGCCACCTACGAGCAGTACTTC. Its translation: CSARLRDRATYEQYF.

The chain links TRBV7-2 to TRBJ2-7; the D gene is possibly TRBD2 (7 bases). The J call may be in error: the DNA end matches TRBJ2-5 better. The CDR3 length is 15 residues. Germline values: CDR1 SGHTA, CDR2 FQGNSA. CDR3 loop: CASSLAWGGRETQYF. CDR3 sequence (DNA): TGTGCCAGCAGCTTAGCATGGGGGGGGCGGGAGACCCAGTACTTC.

The table lists this clonotype with a few counts. This chain connects TRBV27 to TRBJ2-1; 16 nucleotides agree with TRBD2. With 5 bases clipped from V and 0 bases from J, the junction kept 4 bases outside the gene matches. CDR1 MNHEY and CDR2 SMNVEV come from the germline V gene (reference sequence). This CDR3 has 18 residues. The CDR3 DNA follows: TGTGCCAGCAGTAGGGGACTAGCGGGGGGGAGCTCCTACAATGAGCAGTTCTTC. Translated, it gives CASSRGLAGGSSYNEQFF.

This clonotype was counted between two and nine times. The chain uses TRBV20-1 and TRBJ1-2; tentative D call: TRBD1 (6 bases). Deletions cut 0 bases from V and 3 bases from J, with 11 bases between. The CDR3 has 14 residues. CDR1 is DFQATT and CDR2 is SNEGSKA in the germline V gene (reference sequence). The CDR3 loop is CSARDRQAYYGYTF. The CDR3 DNA is TGCAGTGCTAGAGACCGACAGGCTTACTATGGCTACACCTTC.

The chain couples TRBV27 to TRBJ1-4; D gene ambiguous. This CDR3 has 15 amino acids. CDR1 MNHEY and CDR2 SMNVEV come from the germline V gene (reference sequence). Trimming removed 4 bases at V and 6 bases at J, with 15 bases between. In DNA form, the CDR3 reads TGTGCCAGCAGTTCCTTGTACGGAATTGATGAAAAACTGTTTTTT. Translation: CASSSLYGIDEKLFF.

This clonotype has only a few counts. The chain employs TRBV7-2 and TRBJ2-1; possibly TRBD2 for D (7 bases). V shed 3 bases and J shed 5 bases, with 11 bases lying between them. CDR3 length equals 14 residues. In germline, CDR1 is SGHTA, CDR2 FQGNSA. The CDR3 region has the DNA TGTGCCAGCAGCTTCGCGGGGGCAAACAATGAGCAGTTCTTC. It translates to CASSFAGANNEQFF.

V and J are TRBV5-5 and TRBJ2-1; 11 bases align to TRBD1. The CDR3 contains 17 residues. CDR1 and CDR2 from the germline V gene are SGHKS and YYEKEE (reference sequence). V lost 0 bases, J lost 5 bases, and 7 bases stayed unmatched. DNA for the CDR3: TGTGCCAGCAGCTTGGACTTTGGGACAGGGGGAAACAATGAGCAGTTCTTC. It translates to CASSLDFGTGGNNEQFF.